The 3 T cell receptor beta chains in this list originate from one sample, sequenced in a study of T cell responses to AZD1222 COVID-19 vaccine. Produced via immunoSEQ multiplex PCR; TCRdb's table is partial and in-frame only. The table lists about 120,000 clones, roughly 90% of them singletons. The starting material was peripheral blood, obtained on day 0 of AZD1222 vaccination. The receptor set was obtained from an adult in good health.

The V gene is TRBV3-1 (or the pseudogene TRBV3-2), the J gene TRBJ1-2; D is perhaps TRBD1 (5 bases). Trimming removed 4 bases from V and 7 bases from J, with 10 bases in between. The germline gives CDR1 LGHDT, CDR2 YNNKEL (reference sequence). This CDR3 region has 12 residues. This CDR3 reads CASSPGTVGYTF. CDR3 sequence (DNA): TGTGCCAGCAGCCCCGGGACGGTTGGCTACACCTTC.

The V call is TRBV19, the J call TRBJ1-5; D possibly corresponds to TRBD1 (6 bases). V gave up 7 bases and J gave up 5 bases, with 24 bases separating them. The CDR3 length is 17 residues. CDR1 and CDR2 (germline): LNHDA, SQIVND (reference sequence). The CDR3 DNA reads as TGTGCCAGTAACGCTCTAACAGGGAGGGAGATGTATCAGCCCCAGCATTTT. As protein: CASNALTGREMYQPQHF.

This clone appeared once. The CDR3 is CSVGIGTSGNQETQYF. CDR3 nucleotides: TGCAGCGTTGGTATCGGGACTAGCGGAAACCAAGAGACCCAGTACTTC. V is TRBV29-1 and J is TRBJ2-5; 11 bases map to TRBD2. CDR1 SQVTM and CDR2 ANQGSEA come from the germline V gene. With 4 bases clipped from V and 0 bases from J, the junction kept 7 bases outside the gene matches. The CDR3 is 16 residues long. The full variable domain, rest sourced from reference TRBV29-1 and TRBJ2-5, is SAVISQKPSRDICQRGTSLTIQCQVDSQVTMMFWYRQQPGQSLTLIATANQGSEATYESGFVIDKFPISRPNLTFSTLTVSNMSPEDSSIYLCSVGIGTSGNQETQYFGPGTRLLVL.